This T cell receptor beta chain was found in a study of blood T cell repertoires in COVID-19. Study summary: Samples taken during acute and convalescent COVID-19 were collected in the United States, Italy and Spain. In each case, the material was cDNA or gDNA derived from T cells, B-cell-depleted T cells, or PBMCs.

Clones were read by immunoSEQ multiplex PCR, and TCRdb kept only the in-frame ones, dropping some. The table records 200,000 to 250,000 clones, about 79% of them present only once. Cohort allocation depended upon clinical history that participants reported. Recovered status in Cohort 3 required two negative PCRs, clearance, or symptom resolution. The material sequenced was PBMCs or T cells enriched from blood (not recorded which). This TCR was recovered from an older woman who had recovered from COVID-19.

As DNA, the CDR3 is TGCGCCAGCAGTGAGTCGATCGGACAGCAGAACACCGGGGAGCTGTTTTTT. Translation gives CASSESIGQQNTGELFF. The chain links TRBV10-1 to TRBJ2-2, with a weak D call TRBD1 (6 bases). This CDR3 comprises 17 residues. Trimming left V 0 bases short and J 1 base short, with 12 bases between. Germline V lookup: CDR1 WNHNN, CDR2 SYGVQD (reference sequence).